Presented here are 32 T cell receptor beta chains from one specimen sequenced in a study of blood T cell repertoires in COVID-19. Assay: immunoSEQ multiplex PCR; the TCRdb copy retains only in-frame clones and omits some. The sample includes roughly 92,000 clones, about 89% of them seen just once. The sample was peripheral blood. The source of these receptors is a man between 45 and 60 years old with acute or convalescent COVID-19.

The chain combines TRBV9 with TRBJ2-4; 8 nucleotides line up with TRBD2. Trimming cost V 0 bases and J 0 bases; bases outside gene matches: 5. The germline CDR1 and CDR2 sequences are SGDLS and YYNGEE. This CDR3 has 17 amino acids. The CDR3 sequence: CASSVGDGGAAKNIQYF. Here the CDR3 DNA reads TGTGCCAGCAGCGTAGGGGACGGGGGGGCAGCCAAAAACATTCAGTACTTC.

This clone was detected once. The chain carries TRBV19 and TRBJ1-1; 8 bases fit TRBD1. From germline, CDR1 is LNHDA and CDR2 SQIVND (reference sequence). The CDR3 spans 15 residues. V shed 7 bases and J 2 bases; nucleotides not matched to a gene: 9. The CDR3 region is CASILTDRGNTEAFF. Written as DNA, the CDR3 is TGTGCCAGTATCCTAACCGACAGGGGAAACACTGAAGCTTTCTTT.

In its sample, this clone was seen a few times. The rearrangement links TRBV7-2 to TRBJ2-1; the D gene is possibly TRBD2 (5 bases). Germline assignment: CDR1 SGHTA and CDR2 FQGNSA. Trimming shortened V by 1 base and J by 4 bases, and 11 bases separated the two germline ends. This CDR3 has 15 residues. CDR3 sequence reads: CASSLGGRRYNEQFF. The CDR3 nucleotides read TGTGCCAGCAGCTTAGGAGGGAGACGTTACAATGAGCAGTTCTTC.

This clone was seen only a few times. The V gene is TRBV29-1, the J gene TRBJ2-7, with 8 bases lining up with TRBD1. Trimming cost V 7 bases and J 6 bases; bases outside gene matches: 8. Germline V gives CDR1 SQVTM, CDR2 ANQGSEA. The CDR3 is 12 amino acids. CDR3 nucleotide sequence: TGCAGCGCCGGACAGGGACGGGGCGAGCAGTACTTC. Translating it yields CSAGQGRGEQYF.

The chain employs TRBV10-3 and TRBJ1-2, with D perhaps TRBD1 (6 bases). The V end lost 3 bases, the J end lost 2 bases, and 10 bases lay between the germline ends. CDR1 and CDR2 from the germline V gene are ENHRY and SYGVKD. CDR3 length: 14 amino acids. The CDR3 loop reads CAISDLQGNYGYTF. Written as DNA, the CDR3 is TGTGCCATCAGTGACTTACAGGGAAACTATGGCTACACCTTC.

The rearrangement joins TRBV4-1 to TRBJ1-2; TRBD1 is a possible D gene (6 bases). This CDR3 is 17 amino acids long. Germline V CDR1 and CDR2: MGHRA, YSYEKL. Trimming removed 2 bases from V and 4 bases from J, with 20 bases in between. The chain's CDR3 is CASSQTSGAGVAYGYTF. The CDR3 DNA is TGCGCCAGCAGCCAAACGTCAGGGGCGGGTGTTGCCTATGGCTACACCTTC.

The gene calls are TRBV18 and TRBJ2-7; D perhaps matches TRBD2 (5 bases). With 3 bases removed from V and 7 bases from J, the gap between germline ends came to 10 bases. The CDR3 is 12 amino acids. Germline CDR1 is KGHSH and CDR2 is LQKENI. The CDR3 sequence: CASSPGVREQYF. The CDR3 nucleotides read TGTGCCAGCTCACCGGGAGTAAGGGAGCAGTACTTC.

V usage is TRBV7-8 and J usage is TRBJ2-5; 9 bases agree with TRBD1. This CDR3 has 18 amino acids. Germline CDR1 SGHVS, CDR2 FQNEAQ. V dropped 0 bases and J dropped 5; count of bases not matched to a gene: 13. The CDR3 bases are TGTGCCAGCAGCTTAGCTTTTCATAGCACAGGGGGCCGGGAGACCCAGTACTTC. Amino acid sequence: CASSLAFHSTGGRETQYF.

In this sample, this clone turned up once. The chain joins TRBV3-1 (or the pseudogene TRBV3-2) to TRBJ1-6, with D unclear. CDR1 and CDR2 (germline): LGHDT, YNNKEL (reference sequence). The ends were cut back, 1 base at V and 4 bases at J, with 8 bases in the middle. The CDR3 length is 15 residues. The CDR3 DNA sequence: TGTGCCAGCAGCCAAGTGACGGGGTATAATTCACCCCTCCACTTT. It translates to CASSQVTGYNSPLHF.

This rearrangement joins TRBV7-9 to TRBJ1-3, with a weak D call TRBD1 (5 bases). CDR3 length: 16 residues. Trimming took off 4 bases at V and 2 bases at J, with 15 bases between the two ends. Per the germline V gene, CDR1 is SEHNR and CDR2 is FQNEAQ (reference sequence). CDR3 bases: TGTGCCAGCAGCTACACGGACCCAGGGACTGGAAACACCATATATTTT. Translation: CASSYTDPGTGNTIYF.

This chain's CDR3 is CASSYGASRGNTIYF. The CDR3 nucleotides are TGTGCCAGCAGTTACGGCGCCTCGAGGGGAAACACCATATATTTT. The V call is TRBV6-5, the J call TRBJ1-3; D ambiguous. The germline V and J ends were trimmed by 2 bases and 4 bases, with 12 bases remaining between them. CDR1 is MNHEY and CDR2 is SVGAGI in the germline V gene. The CDR3 consists of 15 residues.

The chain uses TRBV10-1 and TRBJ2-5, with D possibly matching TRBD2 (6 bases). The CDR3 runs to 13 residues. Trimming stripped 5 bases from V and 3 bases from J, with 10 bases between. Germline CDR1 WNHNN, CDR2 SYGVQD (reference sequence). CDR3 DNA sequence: TGCGCCAGCAGTCCGCGGGGCAAAGAGACCCAGTACTTC. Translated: CASSPRGKETQYF.

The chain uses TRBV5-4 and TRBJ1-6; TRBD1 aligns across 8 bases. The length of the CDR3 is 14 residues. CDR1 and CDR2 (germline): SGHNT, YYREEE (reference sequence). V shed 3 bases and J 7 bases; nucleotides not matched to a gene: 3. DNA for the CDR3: TGTGCCAGCAGCTACCGGGACAGGAATTCACCCCTCCACTTT. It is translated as CASSYRDRNSPLHF.

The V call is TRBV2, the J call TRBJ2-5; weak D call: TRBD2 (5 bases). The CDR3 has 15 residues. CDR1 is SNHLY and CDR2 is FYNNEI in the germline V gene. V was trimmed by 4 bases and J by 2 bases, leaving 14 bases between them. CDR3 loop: CASSVPGSAQETQYF. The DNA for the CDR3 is TGTGCCAGCAGTGTCCCGGGGTCGGCTCAAGAGACCCAGTACTTC.

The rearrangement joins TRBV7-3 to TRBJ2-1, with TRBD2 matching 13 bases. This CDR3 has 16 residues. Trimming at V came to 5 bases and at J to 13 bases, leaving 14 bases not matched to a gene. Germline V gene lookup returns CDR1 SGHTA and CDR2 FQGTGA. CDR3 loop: CASSPLPSGLAGPQFF. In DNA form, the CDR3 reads TGTGCCAGCAGCCCTCTTCCCTCGGGACTAGCGGGACCTCAGTTCTTC.

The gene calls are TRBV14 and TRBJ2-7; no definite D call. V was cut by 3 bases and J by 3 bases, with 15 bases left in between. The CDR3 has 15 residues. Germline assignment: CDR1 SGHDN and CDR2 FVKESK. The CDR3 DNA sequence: TGTGCCAGCAGCCAGGCAGAGGCTAAGGTCTACGAGCAGTACTTC. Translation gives CASSQAEAKVYEQYF.

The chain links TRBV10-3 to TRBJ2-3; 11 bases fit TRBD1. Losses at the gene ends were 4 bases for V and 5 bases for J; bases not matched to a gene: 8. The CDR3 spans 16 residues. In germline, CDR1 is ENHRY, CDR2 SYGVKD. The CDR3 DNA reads TGTGCCATCAGTGCCGGAGGACAGGGGGCGAAAGATACGCAGTATTTT. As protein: CAISAGGQGAKDTQYF.

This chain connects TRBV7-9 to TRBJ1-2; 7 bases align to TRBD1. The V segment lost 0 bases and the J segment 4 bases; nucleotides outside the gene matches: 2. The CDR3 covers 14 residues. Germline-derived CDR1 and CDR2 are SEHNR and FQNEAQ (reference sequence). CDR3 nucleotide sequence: TGTGCCAGCAGCTTAGCGGGGACAGCCTATGGCTACACCTTC. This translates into CASSLAGTAYGYTF.

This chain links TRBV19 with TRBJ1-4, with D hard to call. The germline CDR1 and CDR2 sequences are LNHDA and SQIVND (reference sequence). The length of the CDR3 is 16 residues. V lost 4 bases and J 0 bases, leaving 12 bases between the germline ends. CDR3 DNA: TGTGCCAGTAGTAGGGCAGGTACAGCAACTAATGAAAAACTGTTTTTT. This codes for CASSRAGTATNEKLFF.

CDR3 region: CASLDFGGDEKLFF. The CDR3 bases are TGTGCCAGCTTGGACTTTGGCGGTGATGAAAAACTGTTTTTT. The chain recombines TRBV6-5 with TRBJ1-4; unclear D gene. The V gene's germline CDR1 is MNHEY and CDR2 SVGAGI. Trimming removed 8 bases from V and 6 bases from J, with 16 bases in between. The CDR3 is 14 amino acids.

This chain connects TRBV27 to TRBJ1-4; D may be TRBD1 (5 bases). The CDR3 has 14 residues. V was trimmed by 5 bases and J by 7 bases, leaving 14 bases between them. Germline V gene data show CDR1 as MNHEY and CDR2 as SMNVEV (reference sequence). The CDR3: CASSPRGEREKLFF. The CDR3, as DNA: TGTGCCAGCAGTCCCCGGGGGGAGCGTGAAAAACTGTTTTTT. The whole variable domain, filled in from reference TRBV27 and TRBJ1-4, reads EAQVTQNPRYLITVTGKKLTVTCSQNMNHEYMSWYRQDPGLGLRQIYYSMNVEVTDKGDVPEGYKVSRKEKRNFPLILESPSPNQTSLYFCASSPRGEREKLFFGSGTQLSVL.

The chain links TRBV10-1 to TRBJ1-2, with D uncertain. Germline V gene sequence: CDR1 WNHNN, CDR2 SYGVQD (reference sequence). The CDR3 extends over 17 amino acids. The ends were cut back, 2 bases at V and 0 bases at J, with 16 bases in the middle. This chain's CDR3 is CASSEPPGVNANYGYTF. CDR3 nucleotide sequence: TGCGCCAGCAGTGAGCCGCCCGGGGTCAATGCTAACTATGGCTACACCTTC.

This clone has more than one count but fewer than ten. CDR3 coding DNA: TGCAGCGTTGAAGGCAGACTAGAATCCTACAATGAGCAGTTCTTC. It codes for CSVEGRLESYNEQFF. The V call is TRBV29-1, the J call TRBJ2-1, with a possible D match to TRBD2 (6 bases). This CDR3 is built from 15 residues. With 1 base removed from V and 1 base from J, the gap between germline ends came to 11 bases. CDR1 is SQVTM and CDR2 is ANQGSEA in the germline V gene.

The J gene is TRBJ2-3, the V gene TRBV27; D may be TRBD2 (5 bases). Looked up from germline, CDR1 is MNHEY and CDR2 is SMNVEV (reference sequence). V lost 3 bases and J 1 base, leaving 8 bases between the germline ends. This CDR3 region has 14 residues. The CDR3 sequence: CASSLWGGTDTQYF. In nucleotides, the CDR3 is TGTGCCAGCAGTTTGTGGGGAGGCACAGATACGCAGTATTTT.

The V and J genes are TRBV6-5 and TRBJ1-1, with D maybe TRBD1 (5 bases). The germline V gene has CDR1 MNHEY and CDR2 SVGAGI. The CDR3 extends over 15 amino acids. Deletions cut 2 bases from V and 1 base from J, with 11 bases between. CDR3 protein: CASSYGAGANTEAFF. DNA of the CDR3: TGTGCCAGCAGTTACGGGGCAGGTGCGAACACTGAAGCTTTCTTT.

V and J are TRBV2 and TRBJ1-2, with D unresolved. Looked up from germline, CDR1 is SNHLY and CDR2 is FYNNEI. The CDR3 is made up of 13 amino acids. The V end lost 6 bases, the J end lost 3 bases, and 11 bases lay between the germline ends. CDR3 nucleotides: TGTGCCAGCAGCGACCCGGGGTACTATGGCTACACCTTC. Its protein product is CASSDPGYYGYTF.

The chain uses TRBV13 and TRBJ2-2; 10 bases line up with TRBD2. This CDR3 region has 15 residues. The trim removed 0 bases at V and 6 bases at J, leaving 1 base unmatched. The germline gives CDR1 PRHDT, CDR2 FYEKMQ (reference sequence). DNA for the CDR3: TGTGCCAGCAGCTTAGGGCTAGCGGGAGCCGGGGAGCTGTTTTTT. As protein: CASSLGLAGAGELFF.

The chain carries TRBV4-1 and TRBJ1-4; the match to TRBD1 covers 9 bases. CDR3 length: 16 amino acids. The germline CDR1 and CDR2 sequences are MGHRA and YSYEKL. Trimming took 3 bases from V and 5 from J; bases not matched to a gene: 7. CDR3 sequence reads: CASSHPGGTGNEKLFF. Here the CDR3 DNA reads TGCGCCAGCAGCCACCCGGGGGGGACAGGGAATGAAAAACTGTTTTTT.

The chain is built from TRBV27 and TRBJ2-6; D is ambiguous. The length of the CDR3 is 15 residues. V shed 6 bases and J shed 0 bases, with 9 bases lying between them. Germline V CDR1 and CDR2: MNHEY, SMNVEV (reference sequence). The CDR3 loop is CASSRGVSGANVLTF. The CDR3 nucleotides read TGTGCCAGCAGCCGCGGAGTCTCTGGGGCCAACGTCCTGACTTTC.

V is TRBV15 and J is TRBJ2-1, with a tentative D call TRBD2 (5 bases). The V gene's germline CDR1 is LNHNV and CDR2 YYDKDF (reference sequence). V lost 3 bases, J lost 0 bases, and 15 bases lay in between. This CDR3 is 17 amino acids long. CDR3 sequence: CATSSPYAGLSYNEQFF. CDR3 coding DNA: TGTGCCACCAGCAGCCCCTATGCGGGCCTCTCCTACAATGAGCAGTTCTTC.

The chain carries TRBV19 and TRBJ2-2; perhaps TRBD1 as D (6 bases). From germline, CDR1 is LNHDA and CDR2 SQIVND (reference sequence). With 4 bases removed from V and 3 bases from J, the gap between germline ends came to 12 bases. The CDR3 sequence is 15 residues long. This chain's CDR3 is CASSTRRGDTGELFF. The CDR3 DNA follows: TGTGCCAGTAGTACGCGCAGGGGTGACACCGGGGAGCTGTTTTTT.

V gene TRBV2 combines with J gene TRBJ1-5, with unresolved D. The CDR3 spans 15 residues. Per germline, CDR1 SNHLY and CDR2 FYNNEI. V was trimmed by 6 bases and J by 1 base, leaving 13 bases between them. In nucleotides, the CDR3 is TGTGCCAGCAGGGAGACCCCAAGAAGCAATCAGCCCCAGCATTTT. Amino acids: CASRETPRSNQPQHF.